These 2 T cell receptor beta chains were all obtained from the same sample, sequenced in a study of regulatory T cells in long-lasting Graves disease. Time point in this sample: newly diagnosed GD, antithyroid drugs for less than 3 months. Extracted PBMC RNA gave rise to the TCR library. Both iRepertoire HTBI primers and Arm-PCR of CDR3 regions were used to build the TCR beta libraries. A single record per CDR3 protein comes from TCRdb applying MiXCR to the multiplex PCR reads. The data hold 440,000 or so distinct CDR3 sequences, with under 15% observed a single time. These same data were also listed under a study on T cells in Graves' hyperthyroidism and ophthalmopathy.

The sequencing used peripheral blood mononuclear cells (PBMCs), collected at new diagnosis, from a patient treated with antithyroid drugs. The source of these receptors is a woman in her twenties or thirties with Graves disease.

This chain's CDR3 is CASSLTFLSEQYF. For the CDR3, the DNA is TGTGCCAGCAGCTTAACGTTTCTCAGCGAGCAGTACTTC. V and J are TRBV7-3 and TRBJ2-7; D unresolved. Germline V gene lookup returns CDR1 SGHTA and CDR2 FQGTGA. There are 13 residues in the CDR3. The germline V and J ends were trimmed by 0 bases and 6 bases, with 9 bases remaining between them.

This clonotype was picked up many times. The J gene is TRBJ2-1, the V gene TRBV30, with 8 bases aligning to TRBD1. The J call could be wrong; TRBJ2-5 is a better fit for the DNA end. Germline loops: CDR1 GTSNPN, CDR2 SVGIG (reference sequence). This CDR3 has 15 amino acids. The CDR3 nucleotides read TGTGCCTGGAGTCCCGGAAGGAACAGGGGGGAGACCCAGTACTTC. Translated, it gives CAWSPGRNRGETQYF.